The 18 T cell receptor beta chains below come from one sample, sequenced in a study of cytomegalovirus exposure and HLA in healthy donors (TCRdb year 2017). Library generation was performed with the immunoSEQ multiplex PCR assay. A mixture of 60 forward primers for TCR Vbeta segments and 13 reverse primers for TCR Jbeta segments was used in the multiplex PCR. As stored in TCRdb, this immuneACCESS dataset retains in-frame rearrangements with V and J assigned. A fraction of the clones does not appear; measured against another copy, unresolved V genes explain less than half of the discrepancy, and the remainder lacks a known reason. The sample table holds 200,000 to 300,000 clones, of which around 76% were seen once. In total, the top ten clones hold more than 5% of the sample. Sequences were obtained from PBMCs. These receptor sequences come from a woman in her thirties or forties in good health and CMV-seropositive.

The chain employs TRBV30 and TRBJ2-3, with D maybe TRBD2 (6 bases). The CDR3 spans 17 residues. V was trimmed by 0 bases and J by 1 base, leaving 17 bases between them. Germline CDR1 is GTSNPN and CDR2 is SVGIG (reference sequence). DNA for the CDR3: TGTGCCTGGAGTGTACTCGAAACTAGCATGGGCACAGATACGCAGTATTTT. Translation gives CAWSVLETSMGTDTQYF.

The CDR3 DNA sequence: TGTGCCAGCAGCTCAAGTCTAGCGGGGGGAAGTGTATCCGCGAACACCGGGGAGCTGTTTTTT. Its translation is CASSSSLAGGSVSANTGELFF. The genes are TRBV13 and TRBJ2-2; 11 bases are a match to TRBD2. The CDR3 loop spans 21 amino acids. CDR1 and CDR2 from the germline V gene are PRHDT and FYEKMQ (reference sequence). J was trimmed by 0 bases and V by 4 bases; bases with no gene match: 16.

The chain combines TRBV6-4 with TRBJ2-3; D possibly corresponds to TRBD2 (6 bases). Trimming cost V 3 bases and J 5 bases, with 15 bases left between them. This CDR3 contains 15 residues. CDR1 is MRHNA, CDR2 SNTAGT, per germline. CDR3 region: CASSEGGGGIDTQYF. DNA for the CDR3: TGTGCCAGCAGTGAAGGTGGAGGCGGGATAGATACGCAGTATTTT.

This chain joins TRBV7-3 and TRBJ2-2; no clear D gene. The V gene's germline CDR1 is SGHTA and CDR2 FQGTGA. The V end lost 0 bases, the J end lost 1 base, and 6 bases lay between the germline ends. There are 15 residues in the CDR3. The CDR3 here is CASSLTSVNTGELFF. The CDR3 bases are TGTGCCAGCAGCTTAACGTCAGTGAACACCGGGGAGCTGTTTTTT.

This clone was seen a handful of times. This chain uses TRBV7-9 with TRBJ1-4; unclear D gene. This CDR3 comprises 16 residues. V was trimmed by 5 bases and J by 5 bases, leaving 18 bases between them. CDR1 and CDR2 (germline): SEHNR, FQNEAQ (reference sequence). Here the CDR3 reads CASSHDSIKQNEKLFF. DNA of the CDR3: TGTGCCAGCAGCCACGACTCAATCAAGCAGAATGAAAAACTGTTTTTT.

The count of this clone is one. V is TRBV6-6 and J is TRBJ1-1, with 8 bases matching TRBD1. J lost 2 bases, V lost 5 bases, and 4 bases had no gene match. Germline V gene data show CDR1 as MNHNY and CDR2 as SVGAGI (reference sequence). CDR3 length: 14 residues. This CDR3 is CASSNGQGNTEAFF. The CDR3 nucleotides are TGTGCCAGCAGTAACGGACAGGGTAACACTGAAGCTTTCTTT.

The CDR3 loop reads CATRRTGTNYGYTF. Written as DNA, the CDR3 is TGTGCCACCCGGAGGACAGGGACCAACTATGGCTACACCTTC. The V gene is TRBV25-1, the J gene TRBJ1-2, with TRBD1 identical over 8 bases. The ends lost 10 bases at V and 2 bases at J; junction bases unmatched: 9. The CDR3 is 14 residues long. Germline V gene lookup returns CDR1 MGHDK and CDR2 SYGVNS.

On this clone: An end of the junction differs from the germline gene, which may be a read error. The chain uses TRBV7-9 and TRBJ1-3; weak D call: TRBD1 (5 bases). The CDR3 loop spans 15 amino acids. Germline lookup yields CDR1 SEHNR and CDR2 FQNEAQ (reference sequence). This chain's CDR3 is CSSSLTRGPGNTIYF. The CDR3 DNA follows: TGTTCCAGCAGCTTAACAAGGGGCCCAGGAAACACCATATATTTT. The complete variable domain, with remaining parts taken from reference TRBV7-9 and TRBJ1-3, reads DTGVSQNPRHKITKRGQNVTFRCDPISEHNRLYWYRQTLGQGPEFLTYFQNEAQLEKSRLLSDRFSAERPKGSFSTLEIQRTEQGDSAMYLCSSSLTRGPGNTIYFGEGSWLTVV.

This chain links TRBV7-8 with TRBJ2-1, with a possible D match to TRBD2 (5 bases). The V gene lost 8 bases and the J gene lost 7 bases, with 9 bases spanning the gap. The CDR3 has 11 amino acids. Germline CDR1 is SGHVS and CDR2 is FQNEAQ. The CDR3 loop is CASGSTNEQFF. The CDR3 coding sequence is TGTGCCAGCGGGAGTACGAATGAGCAGTTCTTC.

V usage is TRBV14 and J usage is TRBJ2-5; maybe TRBD1 (6 bases). The DNA matches TRBJ2-7 better at its end, which makes the J call doubtful. Germline V lookup: CDR1 SGHDN, CDR2 FVKESK. The CDR3 is 15 amino acids. The CDR3 sequence: CASSFHGTTFYEQYF. CDR3 in DNA: TGTGCCAGCAGCTTCCACGGGACAACCTTTTACGAGCAGTACTTC.

The V call is TRBV7-9, the J call TRBJ2-5, with 8 bases identical to TRBD1. This CDR3 has 13 amino acids. Germline V gene data show CDR1 as SEHNR and CDR2 as FQNEAQ (reference sequence). V lost 5 bases to trimming and J lost 5 bases; unmatched junction nucleotides: 4. The CDR3 sequence: CASSDRGEETQYF. The CDR3 nucleotides are TGTGCCAGCAGCGACAGGGGTGAGGAGACCCAGTACTTC. The full variable domain, completed using reference TRBV7-9 and TRBJ2-5, is DTGVSQNPRHKITKRGQNVTFRCDPISEHNRLYWYRQTLGQGPEFLTYFQNEAQLEKSRLLSDRFSAERPKGSFSTLEIQRTEQGDSAMYLCASSDRGEETQYFGPGTRLLVL.

This chain connects TRBV7-8 to TRBJ1-4; 7 nucleotides match TRBD1. V was clipped by 5 bases and J by 5 bases; unmatched bases: 8. This CDR3 is 15 amino acids long. The V gene's germline CDR1 is SGHVS and CDR2 FQNEAQ. The CDR3 DNA follows: TGTGCCAGCAGCGGTAGGGACAGTGGAAATGAAAAACTGTTTTTT. This sequence encodes CASSGRDSGNEKLFF. The full variable domain, rest sourced from reference TRBV7-8 and TRBJ1-4, is GAGVSQSPRYKVAKRGQDVALRCDPISGHVSLFWYQQALGQGPEFLTYFQNEAQLDKSGLPSDRFFAERPEGSVSTLKIQRTQQEDSAVYLCASSGRDSGNEKLFFGSGTQLSVL.

The chain is built from TRBV6-6 and TRBJ2-1; 14 nucleotides align to TRBD2. CDR1 MNHNY and CDR2 SVGAGI come from the germline V gene (reference sequence). The CDR3 runs 16 residues. Trimming removed 5 bases from V and 7 bases from J; junction bases left unmatched: 7. The DNA of the CDR3 is TGTGCCAGCAGTCGACAGACTAGCGGGAGGGTAAATGAGCAGTTCTTC. Its translation: CASSRQTSGRVNEQFF.

V and J are TRBV6-1 and TRBJ1-1, with D possibly being TRBD1 (5 bases). Germline CDR1 is MNHNS and CDR2 is SASEGT. The CDR3 runs to 13 residues. V shed 2 bases and J shed 6 bases, with 10 bases lying between them. The CDR3 coding sequence is TGTGCCAGCAGTGAACGAGGACACTCTGAAGCTTTCTTT. This encodes CASSERGHSEAFF.

V usage is TRBV5-1 and J usage is TRBJ1-1; D is ambiguous. Trimming removed 0 bases from V and 0 bases from J, with 6 bases in between. The CDR3 contains 14 residues. From germline, CDR1 is SGHRS and CDR2 YFSETQ. In DNA form, the CDR3 reads TGCGCCAGCAGCTTGGGTAATTTGAACACTGAAGCTTTCTTT. Its protein product is CASSLGNLNTEAFF.

The V gene is TRBV2, the J gene TRBJ1-2; D gene unclear. The germline CDR1 and CDR2 sequences are SNHLY and FYNNEI. The CDR3 runs 12 residues. V lost 6 bases to trimming and J lost 4 bases, with 9 bases between them. CDR3 loop: CASRVGVYGYTF. The CDR3 DNA reads as TGTGCCAGCAGGGTCGGGGTCTATGGCTACACCTTC. The full variable domain, in which reference TRBV2 and TRBJ1-2 provide the parts outside the CDR3, is EPEVTQTPSHQVTQMGQEVILRCVPISNHLYFYWYRQILGQKVEFLVSFYNNEISEKSEIFDDQFSVERPDGSNFTLKIRSTKLEDSAMYFCASRVGVYGYTFGSGTRLTVV.

The rearrangement uses TRBV19 and TRBJ1-1, with D unresolved. The V end lost 6 bases, the J end lost 0 bases, and 17 bases lay between the germline ends. The CDR3 loop spans 16 amino acids. CDR1 and CDR2 (germline): LNHDA, SQIVND (reference sequence). CDR3 DNA: TGTGCCAGTAGCCTGGGGAGGGCCATTATGAACACTGAAGCTTTCTTT. Translating it yields CASSLGRAIMNTEAFF.

This chain's CDR3 is CASSRRGEAFF. CDR3 nucleotides: TGTGCCAGCAGCCGTCGCGGTGAAGCTTTCTTT. The chain has TRBV6-5 and TRBJ1-1; D gene ambiguous. Germline V lookup: CDR1 MNHEY, CDR2 SVGAGI. This CDR3 comprises 11 residues. V shed 6 bases and J shed 7 bases, with 9 bases lying between them.